Below, 27 T cell receptor beta chains from the same sample are listed, as sequenced in a study of a mutant IDH1 vaccine in newly diagnosed glioma. Measured with immunoSEQ multiplex PCR; TCRdb has only the in-frame clones, and not every one. The profile shows roughly 51,000 clones, 86% of them singletons. Time point reported: baseline, week 1 (first vaccination visit). This sample's treatment: pre-vaccination baseline after standard-of-care therapy. The source material was PBMCs, sampled from a glioma patient treated with radiotherapy, temozolomide or both. The receptors derive from a man aged 35-49 years with glioma.

The rearrangement links TRBV10-3 to TRBJ2-7; 9 bases map to TRBD1. CDR1 and CDR2 from the germline V gene are ENHRY and SYGVKD. V trimming: 4 bases; J trimming: 0 bases; junction bases outside the gene matches: 13. The CDR3 runs 18 residues. The CDR3 region has the DNA TGTGCCATCAGTGCCCTACAGGGGGCAGGCATGGGCTCCTACGAGCAGTACTTC. Its protein product is CAISALQGAGMGSYEQYF.

This sequence joins TRBV7-8 and TRBJ2-5; maybe TRBD1 (6 bases). Germline CDR1 reads SGHVS; CDR2 reads FQNEAQ. Trimming removed 1 base from V and 6 bases from J, with 12 bases in between. There are 14 residues in the CDR3. CDR3 loop: CASSLDEGDQTQYF. DNA for the CDR3: TGTGCCAGCAGCTTAGACGAGGGGGACCAGACCCAGTACTTC.

In this sample, this clone turned up once. This chain joins TRBV6-5 and TRBJ1-3; no clear D. Between the trimmed V and J ends, which lost 6 bases and 1 base, there was a span of 7 bases. Germline assignment: CDR1 MNHEY and CDR2 SVGAGI. CDR3 length equals 13 residues. CDR3 coding DNA: TGTGCCAGCAGGCTCCCATCTGGAAACACCATATATTTT. Protein: CASRLPSGNTIYF.

CDR3 sequence: CASSLGTRGDTQYF. The CDR3 bases are TGCGCCAGCAGCTTGGGTACGAGGGGCGATACGCAGTATTTT. The chain links TRBV5-1 to TRBJ2-3; the D call may be TRBD1 or TRBD2 (5 bases each). Germline V gene data show CDR1 as SGHRS and CDR2 as YFSETQ. This CDR3 is 14 amino acids long. The ends were cut back, 0 bases at V and 6 bases at J, with 11 bases in the middle.

This chain connects TRBV19 to TRBJ2-7; 10 bases align to TRBD1. The V gene end was trimmed by 3 bases and the J gene end by 3 bases; junction bases not matched to a gene: 5. This CDR3 is built from 15 residues. Germline CDR1 and CDR2: LNHDA and SQIVND (reference sequence). The CDR3, as DNA: TGTGCCAGTAGTATCGCTCGGGACAGGGGCTACGAGCAGTACTTC. It encodes CASSIARDRGYEQYF. The full variable domain, in which reference TRBV19 and TRBJ2-7 provide the parts outside the CDR3, is DGGITQSPKYLFRKEGQNVTLSCEQNLNHDAMYWYRQDPGQGLRLIYYSQIVNDFQKGDIAEGYSVSREKKESFPLTVTSAQKNPTAFYLCASSIARDRGYEQYFGPGTRLTVT.

The chain employs TRBV28 and TRBJ1-2, with D maybe TRBD1 (5 bases). This CDR3 has 15 amino acids. V lost 8 bases and J lost 0, with 16 bases in between. Germline V gives CDR1 MDHEN, CDR2 SYDVKM. CDR3 DNA: TGTGCCAGCTCGACAGCGGATACCACTAACTATGGCTACACCTTC. This encodes CASSTADTTNYGYTF.

The chain has TRBV6-6 and TRBJ2-7; the D gene is possibly TRBD1 (6 bases). CDR1 and CDR2 (germline): MNHNY, SVGAGI (reference sequence). CDR3 length: 15 amino acids. With 5 bases removed from V and 3 bases from J, the gap between germline ends came to 17 bases. The CDR3 nucleotides read TGTGCCAGCAGTAAGTCAGGGGTTCCGGACTACGAGCAGTACTTC. Protein sequence: CASSKSGVPDYEQYF.

The chain couples TRBV9 to TRBJ2-3; D gene unclear. The CDR3 spans 14 residues. Germline lookup yields CDR1 SGDLS and CDR2 YYNGEE. The V end lost 6 bases, the J end lost 0 bases, and 11 bases lay between the germline ends. For the CDR3, the DNA is TGTGCCAGCACCAGCGTTGACAGCACAGATACGCAGTATTTT. Amino acids: CASTSVDSTDTQYF.

The chain links TRBV6-1 to TRBJ2-3, with 11 bases identical to TRBD2. This CDR3 spans 16 amino acids. Germline assignment: CDR1 MNHNS and CDR2 SASEGT. V was pared by 4 bases and J by 3 bases, with 6 bases of the junction left unmatched. The CDR3 is CASSVLAGGGTDTQYF. CDR3 DNA: TGTGCCAGCAGTGTCCTAGCGGGGGGTGGGACAGATACGCAGTATTTT.

This clone was recorded once. V usage is TRBV18 and J usage is TRBJ2-5; tentatively, D is TRBD1 or TRBD2 (5 bases each). Deletions cut 5 bases from V and 1 base from J, with 14 bases between. This CDR3 has 15 amino acids. Germline V lookup: CDR1 KGHSH, CDR2 LQKENI. This chain's CDR3 is CASSDLRGSQETQYF. The CDR3 DNA follows: TGTGCCAGCTCAGACTTGAGGGGTTCCCAAGAGACCCAGTACTTC.

The chain links TRBV6-5 to TRBJ1-4; 8 bases line up with TRBD1. The CDR3 length is 13 residues. In germline, CDR1 is MNHEY, CDR2 SVGAGI. V lost 6 bases, J lost 10 bases, and 7 bases stayed unmatched. Here the CDR3 DNA reads TGTGCCAGCAGGCGGGACAGGAGCGGAAAACTGTTTTTT. This codes for CASRRDRSGKLFF.

The chain combines TRBV5-1 with TRBJ2-1; TRBD2 matches 12 bases. Losses at the gene ends were 4 bases for V and 5 bases for J; bases not matched to a gene: 4. The CDR3 runs 15 residues. CDR1 and CDR2 (germline): SGHRS, YFSETQ. The CDR3 sequence: CASSPRLAGDNEQFF. The DNA of the CDR3 is TGCGCCAGCAGCCCTAGACTAGCGGGAGACAATGAGCAGTTCTTC.

The chain carries TRBV4-1 and TRBJ2-1, with TRBD2 matching over 12 bases. After removal of 1 base from V and 6 bases from J, the junction contained 4 bases not matched to a gene. The germline CDR1 and CDR2 sequences are MGHRA and YSYEKL. CDR3 size: 16 residues. The chain's CDR3 is CASSQVSGLAGNEQFF. CDR3 DNA: TGCGCCAGCAGCCAAGTTTCGGGACTAGCGGGCAATGAGCAGTTCTTC.

The chain has TRBV19 and TRBJ2-4; 10 bases match TRBD1. The CDR3 is made up of 19 amino acids. Looked up from germline, CDR1 is LNHDA and CDR2 is SQIVND (reference sequence). The J segment lost 1 base and the V segment lost 9 bases, leaving 18 bases of the junction unmatched. The CDR3, as DNA: TGTGCCAGCACCGCCGGGACAGGGGCCCGGAGGGGGGCCAAAAACATTCAGTACTTC. Amino acids: CASTAGTGARRGAKNIQYF.

The chain uses TRBV6-5 and TRBJ1-5; D gene ambiguous. Germline-derived CDR1 and CDR2 are MNHEY and SVGAGI. The V end lost 4 bases, the J end lost 2 bases, and 12 bases lay between the germline ends. The CDR3 extends over 15 amino acids. The CDR3 sequence is CASSSGPFGNQPQHF. The CDR3 bases are TGTGCCAGCAGTTCCGGGCCTTTTGGCAATCAGCCCCAGCATTTT.

The chain recombines TRBV28 with TRBJ2-3; TRBD2 agrees at 10 bases. J gave up 3 bases and V 10 bases, and 7 bases lay outside the gene matches. The germline V gene encodes CDR1 MDHEN and CDR2 SYDVKM. The CDR3 contains 14 residues. The DNA of the CDR3 is TGTGCCATCCTCCCTAGCGGGAGTACAGATACGCAGTATTTT. Translated, it gives CAILPSGSTDTQYF.

V and J are TRBV7-2 and TRBJ2-7, with 13 bases that match TRBD2. The V gene's germline CDR1 is SGHTA and CDR2 FQGNSA. The trim removed 5 bases at V and 2 bases at J, leaving 3 bases unmatched. This CDR3 is 15 amino acids long. The CDR3 reads CASSPTSGGTYEQYF. In DNA form, the CDR3 reads TGTGCCAGCAGCCCGACTAGCGGGGGGACCTACGAGCAGTACTTC.

This clone was recorded once. V gene TRBV28 combines with J gene TRBJ1-4; 8 bases match TRBD1. The CDR3 runs 14 residues. Losses at the gene ends were 5 bases for V and 4 bases for J; bases not matched to a gene: 3. Germline-derived CDR1 and CDR2 are MDHEN and SYDVKM. Here the CDR3 DNA reads TGTGCCAGCAGTCGGGACAGGTATAATGAAAAACTGTTTTTT. This gives the protein CASSRDRYNEKLFF.

The gene calls are TRBV7-9 and TRBJ2-7; 7 nucleotides align to TRBD1. Germline assignment: CDR1 SEHNR and CDR2 FQNEAQ (reference sequence). J lost 1 base, V lost 5 bases, and 8 bases had no gene match. This CDR3 has 15 amino acids. CDR3 nucleotides: TGTGCCAGCAGCCCAGGGGGAGCCCGATCCTACGAGCAGTACTTC. This translates into CASSPGGARSYEQYF. The full variable domain, with the rest looked up from reference TRBV7-9 and TRBJ2-7, is DTGVSQNPRHKITKRGQNVTFRCDPISEHNRLYWYRQTLGQGPEFLTYFQNEAQLEKSRLLSDRFSAERPKGSFSTLEIQRTEQGDSAMYLCASSPGGARSYEQYFGPGTRLTVT.

V is TRBV6-1 and J is TRBJ2-2, with 8 nucleotides matching TRBD2. V gave up 6 bases and J gave up 7 bases; unmatched junction bases: 4. Germline CDR1 and CDR2: MNHNS and SASEGT. This CDR3 region has 13 residues. The CDR3 region has the DNA TGTGCCAGCAGGCGGGAGGTGGGCGGGGAGCTGTTTTTT. The encoded protein is CASRREVGGELFF.

The genes are TRBV6-5 and TRBJ2-7; 12 bases are a match to TRBD2. After removal of 5 bases from V and 2 bases from J, the junction contained 4 bases not matched to a gene. The germline gives CDR1 MNHEY, CDR2 SVGAGI. The CDR3 is made up of 15 amino acids. The CDR3 region has the DNA TGTGCCAGCAGTAAACGACTAGCGGGAGCCTACGAGCAGTACTTC. Translating it yields CASSKRLAGAYEQYF.

CDR3 loop: CASSSMAGSEQYF. DNA for the CDR3: TGTGCCAGCAGCTCCATGGCGGGGAGCGAGCAGTACTTC. The chain joins TRBV7-2 to TRBJ2-7; maybe TRBD2 (6 bases). Per germline, CDR1 SGHTA and CDR2 FQGNSA. The V and J ends lost 4 bases and 6 bases respectively, with 13 bases between them. This CDR3 has 13 amino acids.

V and J are TRBV10-3 and TRBJ1-4; the D gene is possibly TRBD1 (6 bases). V shed 4 bases and J shed 6 bases, with 18 bases lying between them. Germline-derived CDR1 and CDR2 are ENHRY and SYGVKD. The CDR3 totals 16 residues. CDR3 bases: TGTGCCATCAGTGTCGGTAAACAGGGCCCCCATGAAAAACTGTTTTTT. This encodes CAISVGKQGPHEKLFF.

The gene calls are TRBV6-1 and TRBJ2-3; TRBD2 matches at 10 bases. V trimming: 4 bases; J trimming: 6 bases; junction bases outside the gene matches: 10. The CDR3 sequence is 16 residues long. CDR1 and CDR2 (germline): MNHNS, SASEGT. CDR3 in DNA: TGTGCCAGCAGTGTCCGTCCAGCGGGAGGGGGGGATACGCAGTATTTT. It translates to CASSVRPAGGGDTQYF.

The chain carries TRBV10-3 and TRBJ2-1; 7 bases line up with TRBD2. With V trimmed by 5 bases and J by 7 bases, 8 bases remained unmatched. Germline V lookup: CDR1 ENHRY, CDR2 SYGVKD. This CDR3 region has 14 residues. DNA for the CDR3: TGTGCCATCAGTACTAGCGAGGCGGGGAATGAGCAGTTCTTC. Protein: CAISTSEAGNEQFF.

This clone appeared once. The chain joins TRBV7-2 to TRBJ1-4, with a weak D call TRBD1 (6 bases). Trimming cost V 5 bases and J 8 bases, with 18 bases left between them. The CDR3 consists of 15 residues. Germline V gene data show CDR1 as SGHTA and CDR2 as FQGNSA. The CDR3 here is CASSPQGTYSEKLFF. In nucleotides, the CDR3 is TGTGCCAGCAGCCCCCAGGGGACATATAGCGAAAAACTGTTTTTT.

The gene calls are TRBV7-2 and TRBJ2-2; 8 bases are shared with TRBD2. The CDR3 runs 15 residues. V lost 5 bases, J lost 6 bases, and 8 bases stayed unmatched. Germline CDR1 is SGHTA and CDR2 is FQGNSA. The CDR3 loop reads CASSPWAGGPGELFF. In DNA form, the CDR3 reads TGTGCCAGCAGCCCCTGGGCGGGAGGCCCCGGGGAGCTGTTTTTT.